This TCR beta chain came from a study of T cells in Graves' hyperthyroidism and ophthalmopathy. About the research overall: Peripheral blood was obtained at initial diagnosis, preceding any treatment.

Findings of the study overall: Ophthalmopathy prediction by the model preceded onset by a median about 6.3 months.

Amplified regions were TCR beta CDR3 sequences from RNA transcripts. First-round RT-PCR with HTBI primers amplified the TCR CDR3 region. TCRdb fed the multiplex PCR reads into MiXCR, producing one record per CDR3 protein. The sample carries approximately 360,000 distinct CDR3 sequences, 15% to 18% recorded once. The CDR3 covers 17 residues. V was shortened by 0 bases and J by 0 bases, with 11 bases between the two germline ends. Germline lookup yields CDR1 MNHEY and CDR2 SVGAGI. Regarding this clonotype: Antigen specificity is unknown.

About 9.4 ml fresh peripheral blood yielded the PBMCs. This receptor was identified in a woman aged 18-35 years with Graves' hyperthyroidism that later progressed to Graves' ophthalmopathy. Sequenced: blood. The chain uses TRBV6-5 and TRBJ2-2; D perhaps matches TRBD2 (6 bases). CDR3 sequence (DNA): TGTGCCAGCAGTTACTCGTTAGCGGAGGCGAACACCGGGGAGCTGTTTTTT. This codes for CASSYSLAEANTGELFF.